The clone carrying this T cell receptor (beta chain) was seen repeatedly, ten times or more. Its antigen is still unknown. The sample is drawn from a study of T cells in Graves' hyperthyroidism and ophthalmopathy. Study observations and caveats: Blood also held most thyroid clonotypes expanded beyond 0.001.

Trimming left V 3 bases short and J 4 bases short, with 12 bases between. Germline-derived CDR1 and CDR2 are SQVTM and ANQGSEA. The CDR3 consists of 13 residues. Amplification of TCR beta CDR3 regions was performed using RNA transcripts as template. An initial round of RT-PCR targeting the TCR CDR3 relied on the HTBI primer set. TCRdb used MiXCR to reprocess the multiplex PCR reads, holding one entry per CDR3 protein. Of 600,000 to 800,000 distinct CDR3 sequences listed, 30% to 40% were seen once; the top ten hold 31%. J is TRBJ1-1 and V is TRBV29-1, with D unclear. The sequence derives from a woman in her forties with Graves' hyperthyroidism. Sequencing was performed on blood. Written as DNA, the CDR3 is TGCAGCGTTGATCGGCAGGTTGGCACTGAAGCTTTCTTT. This encodes CSVDRQVGTEAFF.